The subject of this entry is one T cell receptor beta chain. This clonotype was seen at least ten times. Its antigen target is currently unknown. Base-call qualities are not available, and no considerably larger clone is one nucleotide away. The ophthalmopathy patients had moderately to severely active disease, with a Clinical Activity Score of 3 or higher, a NOSPECS grade of 4 or higher, and a disease duration of less than 3 months. Anyone with other autoimmune diseases, uncontrolled infections, pregnancy or lactation was excluded from the study. Diagnosis relied on clinical symptoms, serum thyroxine, TRAb, thyroid ultrasound and orbital computed tomography. PBMCs were isolated from about 9.2 ml of fresh peripheral blood by Ficoll-Paque density gradient centrifugation. Trizol reagent was used to extract the total RNA, and its quality was then checked on an Agilent 2100 Bioanalyzer. For repertoire sequencing, TCR beta CDR3 regions were amplified from RNA transcripts. The first round was an RT-PCR using HTBI primers with the Qiagen OneStep RT-PCR kit, and this first round was followed by a second-round multiplex PCR, then size selection and purification. Libraries were sequenced paired-end with 100 bp reads on an Illumina HiSeq2000. The study's own analysis went as follows. SOAPnuke was used to process the reads, removing any read that contained adapters or uncalled bases, had a mean Phred below 15, or lacked an exact match to the constant primer or identifier. COPE v1.2.5 was used to merge the high-quality paired reads. Unique nucleotide sequences were defined as clonotypes and aligned to IMGT TRB V, D and J references using MiTCR v1.1. Analysis was restricted to V-J combinations with a frequency above 0.0001, which covered 99% to 99.2% of repertoires. A TCR clonal expansion and chaos score per V-J combination was defined as the ratio of F50 clonal expansion to chaos observed in the TCRdist matrix. Welch's t-statistics and random forest were used to narrow the features down to 13 V-J combinations, which were then fed into a naive Bayes classifier. The similarity between thyroid and blood repertoires was quantified using the Morisita-Horn index. The public reads were reprocessed in TCRdb via fastp at Q25 and MiXCR, keeping in-frame beta chains. Here each entry gathers all rows of one CDR3 protein and keeps the most common genes and DNA. These V and J calls are TCRdb output, not the study's own analysis. This sample comprises roughly 500,000 distinct CDR3 sequences, approximately 14% of them detected only once. The ten largest clonotypes hold approximately 9.8% of the sample.

This entry comes from a study of Graves' ophthalmopathy and Graves' hyperthyroidism listed by TCRdb under 2018. Context from the whole study: Peripheral blood samples were taken at the time of initial diagnosis, before any treatment was given. TCR beta repertoire signatures were used to distinguish Graves' ophthalmopathy from Graves' hyperthyroidism and to predict progression to ophthalmopathy. In total, approximately 130 blood samples were TCR-sequenced: approximately 42 ophthalmopathy, roughly 77 hyperthyroidism and about 17 hyperthyroidism-to-ophthalmopathy patients. To explore V-J signatures distinguishing ophthalmopathy from hyperthyroidism, a discovery set of some 100 patients (fewer than 45 ophthalmopathy, roughly 60 stable hyperthyroidism) was enrolled. For independent validation, a separate cohort was made up of fewer than 20 hyperthyroidism patients plus 17 patients who later progressed from hyperthyroidism to ophthalmopathy. In a handful of hyperthyroidism patients, the T-cell repertoire of thyroid tissue was compared with the T-cell repertoire of blood. Following sampling, methimazole starting at 30 mg daily was administered to hyperthyroidism patients, and high-dose intravenous methylprednisolone was administered to ophthalmopathy patients. The 75 to 100 discovery patients were divided at random into training and test sets in a 7:3 ratio.

The germline ends are 12 bases apart after V is trimmed by 6 bases and J by 9 bases. The CDR3 runs 13 residues from the cysteine to the phenylalanine. The entry retains the CDR3 DNA only, 39 bases that are in frame from base 1. The paper's findings and limits, for the study overall: Most of the expanded thyroid clonotypes with a frequency above 0.001 were also detected in blood, and it was suggested that the thyroid immune response may be reflected by blood repertoires. Sample size was not predetermined statistically, and investigators were not blinded to group allocation. In cross-validation, the 13-signature model distinguished ophthalmopathy from stable hyperthyroidism with 85% to 90% sensitivity and around 81% specificity, and in the test set the corresponding values were 80% and 75%. In validation, the model predicted ophthalmopathy progression with about 70% sensitivity and roughly 78% specificity; roughly 11 predicted patients were CT-confirmed with GO in a median of about 6.1 months.

This chain is built from TRBV12-3 or TRBV12-4 and TRBJ1-6, with TRBD1 as a weak D call on 6 bases. The sequencing input was blood. This sequence originates from a woman under 40 with Graves' ophthalmopathy. Donor details come from another sample of the same person, matched by shared clones. The bases are TGTGCCAGCAGCCCGGACAGAATTTCACCCCTCCACTTT. This codes for CASSPDRISPLHF.